The entry that follows covers one T cell receptor beta chain sequence. Its target is unknown. After removal of 5 bases from V and 10 bases from J, the junction contained 21 bases not matched to a gene. CDR3 length equals 17 residues. Germline lookup yields CDR1 SEHNR and CDR2 FQNEAQ (reference sequence). The data originate from a study of radiotherapy plus CTLA-4 blockade in lung cancer. The overall study: Among patients, roughly 17% showed objective responses, and approximately 31% had disease control.

Assay: immunoSEQ multiplex PCR; the TCRdb copy retains only in-frame clones and omits some. In the table there are over 100,000 clones, 81% of which are singletons. Study results and limitations: An expansion of tumor-derived TCR clones occurred in blood after radiotherapy plus ipilimumab.

Sequenced here: peripheral blood, sampled from a patient treated with radiotherapy plus ipilimumab. This clonotype was sampled from a human donor with non-small cell lung cancer that progressed on radiotherapy plus ipilimumab. Some clones in this sample may be carry-over from other donors' samples. The V call is TRBV7-9, the J call TRBJ2-7; the match to TRBD1 covers 9 bases. CDR3 DNA: TGTGCCAGCAGCCCCAAGGGGGGGACAGGGATTCCTAGAGAACAGTACTTC. Protein sequence: CASSPKGGTGIPREQYF. The variable domain in full, with the rest retrieved from reference TRBV7-9 and TRBJ2-7, is DTGVSQNPRHKITKRGQNVTFRCDPISEHNRLYWYRQTLGQGPEFLTYFQNEAQLEKSRLLSDRFSAERPKGSFSTLEIQRTEQGDSAMYLCASSPKGGTGIPREQYFGPGTRLTVT.